This TCR beta chain was recorded in a study of CD8 T cells in cerebrospinal fluid in Alzheimer's disease. CDR1 is SGHDT and CDR2 is YYEEEE in the germline V gene. This CDR3 region has 17 residues. Biomarkers including neurofilament, amyloid-beta and tau confirmed neurodegeneration in the patients. For each CDR3 protein, TCRdb gives one entry from its re-call of the 10x single-cell sequencing reads, without DNA. This table lists roughly 870 distinct CDR3 sequences. This TCR was recovered from a human donor with Parkinson's disease. This chain joins TRBV5-6 and TRBJ1-2; as DNA is missing, the TRBD1 call by TCRdb cannot be tested. The sequencing input was cerebrospinal fluid. CDR3 loop: CASSFPPPTGDRYGYTF.